The present TCR beta chain was sequenced within a study of CD8+ T cells in alopecia areata. Study-level information: Skin grafts from roughly 6-13-month-old C3H/HeJ donors with spontaneous alopecia were placed on roughly 6-10-week-old female C3H/HeJ mice.

Isolated RNA was reverse transcribed into cDNA used as the sequencing template. TCRdb's copy holds only in-frame clones and misses some; the assay was immunoSEQ multiplex PCR. Listed for the sample are some 120,000 clones, none seen a single time. As for this clone: Its matching antigen is unknown. Each gene name is a mouse one. The read is 4 residues too short to cover the CDR3 end, so that end is filled in from the germline J gene.

CDR1 and CDR2 (germline): NNHNN, SYGAGS (reference sequence). The V and J ends lost 4 bases and 0 bases, in that order; junction bases with no gene match: 7. CDR3 length equals 15 residues. Whole-study results and caveats: Possibly because of HLA-related factors, TCR sharing was less clear across patients than in mice. Scalp samples also yield sequences of resident alphabeta T cells from normal skin. Relative to normal scalp, lesional scalp, especially alopecia totalis/universalis, showed higher clonality.

The V gene is TRBV13-2, the J gene TRBJ2-7, with TRBD1 identical over 7 bases. The receptor comes from a C3H/HeJ mouse with alopecia areata. The MHC haplotype recorded for the strain is H2-k. The sample comprised lesional skin. The CDR3 sequence: CASGRDSVSSYEQYF. CDR3 DNA (partial): TGTGCCAGCGGTCGGGACAGTGTGAGCTCCTAT.